This is a list of T cell receptor beta chains from one sample in a study of response to subunit inactivated influenza vaccine. Each CDR3 protein is one row after TCRdb ran MiXCR on the RT-PCR reads. The repertoire holds about 540,000 distinct CDR3 sequences, with under 30% as singletons. These data were also filed under a second study, of T cells expressing NK-cell markers.

The sample in question was CD4+ T cells sorted from PBMCs, obtained roughly 12 days after vaccination. Receptor source: a man in his fifties who received an inactivated influenza vaccine. Both conserved end residues are part of each CDR3. A D gene is named only where the DNA matches it firmly. The listing skips clone size in some rows; elsewhere it reads once, few, many or a size class.

j_call,v_call,d_call,clone_size,cdr3_aa,cdr3_nt
TRBJ2-7,TRBV5-1,-,few,CASSWGGQQAYEQYF,TGCGCCAGCAGCTGGGGGGGACAACAAGCCTACGAGCAGTACTTC
TRBJ2-7,TRBV6-2/TRBV6-3,-,-,CASSYSRTSQTYEQYF,TGTGCCAGCAGTTACTCGAGAACGTCCCAAACCTACGAGCAGTACTTC
TRBJ1-1,TRBV29-1,-,few,CSVEQGGRMNTEAFF,TGCAGCGTCGAACAGGGAGGGAGGATGAACACTGAAGCTTTCTTT
TRBJ2-2,TRBV10-3,TRBD1,few,CAISATGVTKRTGELFF,TGTGCCATCAGTGCTACAGGGGTGACAAAACGCACCGGGGAGCTGTTTTTT
TRBJ2-6,TRBV27,TRBD1,-,CASSYRSHRDRRDSGANVLTF,TGTGCCAGCAGTTACCGAAGCCACAGGGACAGGAGGGACTCTGGGGCCAACGTCCTGACTTTC
TRBJ2-7,TRBV10-3,TRBD2,-,CAIRAGTSGTGYEQYF,TGTGCCATCAGGGCCGGGACTAGCGGGACGGGGTACGAGCAGTACTTC
TRBJ2-5,TRBV5-1,-,-,CASSLMGSDGTGETQYF,TGCGCCAGCAGCTTGATGGGCAGTGACGGGACGGGGGAGACCCAGTACTTC
TRBJ2-7,TRBV4-3,TRBD2,-,CASSRGAGTSAYEQYF,TGCGCCAGCAGCCGAGGGGCCGGGACTAGCGCCTACGAGCAGTACTTC
TRBJ2-5,TRBV3-1,TRBD2,-,CASSPKGLVVETQYF,TGTGCCAGCAGCCCGAAAGGACTAGTAGTCGAGACCCAGTACTTC
TRBJ2-2,TRBV20-1,-,-,CSARGRGLYYGGELFF,TGCAGTGCCCGGGGAAGGGGACTCTATTATGGGGGGGAGCTGTTTTTT
TRBJ1-5,TRBV4-2,-,-,CASSQAASNQPQHF,TGTGCCAGCAGCCAAGCGGCCAGCAATCAGCCCCAGCATTTT
TRBJ1-5,TRBV5-1,-,-,CASTITGARIHQPQHF,TGCGCCAGCACTATCACGGGCGCAAGGATACATCAGCCCCAGCATTTT
TRBJ1-5,TRBV20-1,TRBD1,-,CSAGGQGGQPQHF,TGCAGTGCTGGGGGACAGGGTGGTCAGCCCCAGCATTTT
TRBJ2-7,TRBV6-7,-,few,CASSYVGRLLYEQYF,TGTGCCAGCAGTTACGTGGGACGTCTCCTATACGAGCAGTACTTC
TRBJ2-2,TRBV12-3/TRBV12-4,-,-,CASHFRASNTGELFF,TGTGCCAGCCATTTCAGGGCCTCGAACACCGGGGAGCTGTTTTTT
TRBJ1-3,TRBV6-5,-,-,CASSYTTSGNTIYF,TGTGCCAGCAGTTACACAACCTCTGGAAACACCATATATTTT
TRBJ2-7,TRBV25-1,-,many,CASSDGTTYEQYF,TGTGCCAGCAGTGACGGGACGACCTACGAGCAGTACTTC
TRBJ2-7,TRBV14,-,few,CASSSGTGVQYF,TGTGCCAGCAGCTCGGGAACGGGGGTGCAGTACTTC
TRBJ1-5,TRBV2,-,-,CASRRPGQGQQPQHF,TGTGCCAGCAGGCGCCCGGGGCAGGGTCAACAGCCCCAGCATTTT
TRBJ2-5,TRBV12-3/TRBV12-4,-,many,CASSFSAQGETQYF,TGTGCCAGCAGTTTTTCGGCTCAGGGAGAGACCCAGTACTTC
TRBJ2-3,TRBV29-1,-,few,CRDIWDRGTDTQYF,TGCAGAGATATATGGGATCGAGGCACAGATACGCAGTATTTT
TRBJ2-1,TRBV12-3/TRBV12-4,TRBD2,many,CASRSLAGSYNEQFF,TGTGCCAGCAGAAGTTTAGCGGGCTCCTACAATGAGCAGTTCTTC
TRBJ2-7,TRBV20-1,TRBD2,-,CSARDLLAGLSSTYF,TGCAGTGCTAGAGATCTCCTAGCGGGGTTGTCTTCCACGTACTTC
TRBJ2-2,TRBV7-2,-,-,CASSLTGQITGELFF,TGTGCCAGCAGCTTAACAGGGCAGATAACCGGGGAGCTGTTTTTT
TRBJ2-2,TRBV15,TRBD2,-,CATSDRGLAGGYTGELFF,TGTGCCACCAGCGACCGAGGACTAGCGGGGGGTTATACCGGGGAGCTGTTTTTT
TRBJ1-1,TRBV30,-,few,CAWSVMGKRAFF,TGTGCCTGGAGTGTGATGGGGAAAAGGGCTTTCTTT
TRBJ1-1,TRBV5-5,TRBD1,few,CASSLGGPGGVNTEAFF,TGTGCCAGCAGCTTGGGAGGTCCAGGGGGAGTGAACACTGAAGCTTTCTTT
TRBJ1-2,TRBV12-3/TRBV12-4,-,few,CASTNPWGANYGYTF,TGTGCCAGCACCAACCCGTGGGGAGCTAACTATGGCTACACCTTC
TRBJ1-2,TRBV11-2,-,-,CASSLEGRGVTYGYTF,TGTGCCAGCAGCTTAGAAGGCAGGGGTGTCACCTATGGCTACACCTTC
TRBJ2-1,TRBV3-1,TRBD2,few,CASSQAGVQGGEQFF,TGTGCCAGCAGCCAGGCGGGGGTGCAGGGTGGTGAGCAGTTCTTC
TRBJ1-3,TRBV9,-,few,CASSVGGTFSGNTIYF,TGTGCCAGCAGCGTAGGAGGAACCTTCTCTGGAAACACCATATATTTT
TRBJ1-1,TRBV5-1,TRBD1,-,CASSPGQWNTEAFF,TGCGCCAGCAGCCCGGGACAGTGGAACACTGAAGCTTTCTTT
TRBJ2-5,TRBV10-3,TRBD2,many,CAISPRGSGGAFETQYF,TGTGCCATCAGCCCACGGGGTAGCGGGGGCGCCTTTGAGACCCAGTACTTC